This entry is about one TCR beta chain. Its matching antigen is unknown. TCRdb's copy holds only in-frame clones and misses some; the assay was immunoSEQ multiplex PCR. The sample lists 50,000 to 65,000 clones, 86% seen once, with approximately 3.7% in the top ten. This record comes from a study of pediatric ulcerative colitis. Study results and caveats: A couple of patients' blood samples yielded substantially fewer templates.

CDR1 and CDR2 from the germline V gene are SEHNR and FQNEAQ (reference sequence). V was clipped by 5 bases and J by 5 bases, with 12 bases between them. This CDR3 is built from 14 residues. Sequenced sample: blood. The receptor comes from a boy between 5 and 17 years old with severe ulcerative colitis. The chain has TRBV7-9 and TRBJ1-4, with D tentatively TRBD1 (5 bases). The DNA of the CDR3 is TGTGCCAGCAGCACAGGCCTTCCGAATGAAAAACTGTTTTTT. Encoded protein: CASSTGLPNEKLFF.